The 15 T cell receptor beta chains presented below share a single source sample, sequenced in a study of neoadjuvant nivolumab and ipilimumab in lung cancer. TCRdb's copy holds only in-frame clones and misses some; the assay was immunoSEQ multiplex PCR. The data show 15,000 to 20,000 clones, around 87% seen once. The sample here was peripheral blood, taken before neoadjuvant nivolumab, alone or with ipilimumab. These receptors were obtained from an adult with non-small cell lung cancer.

The chain has TRBV5-1 and TRBJ2-7; D uncertain. The germline V gene encodes CDR1 SGHRS and CDR2 YFSETQ. There are 14 residues in the CDR3. The V end was cut by 0 bases, the J end by 2 bases, with 9 bases between. The CDR3: CASSLATTTYEQYF. The CDR3 DNA is TGCGCCAGCAGCTTGGCCACAACCACCTACGAGCAGTACTTC.

The table lists this clone with a few counts. V and J are TRBV6-1 and TRBJ2-1, with D unresolved. Trimming took off 6 bases at V and 0 bases at J, with 9 bases between the two ends. The germline CDR1 and CDR2 sequences are MNHNS and SASEGT. This CDR3 has 14 residues. CDR3 DNA: TGTGCCAGCAGGGGTAGCAGCTCCTACAATGAGCAGTTCTTC. Amino acids: CASRGSSSYNEQFF.

This clone appeared a single time. The chain has TRBV7-9 and TRBJ2-1, with TRBD2 identical over 7 bases. This CDR3 contains 14 residues. V was pared by 1 base and J by 10 bases, with 7 bases of the junction left unmatched. The V gene's germline CDR1 is SEHNR and CDR2 FQNEAQ (reference sequence). CDR3 loop: CASSLVGGGDEQFF. The CDR3 coding sequence is TGTGCCAGCAGCTTAGTGGGGGGAGGGGACGAGCAGTTCTTC.

This clone was counted once. J is TRBJ1-4 and V is TRBV7-9, with 9 bases aligning to TRBD1. V dropped 4 bases and J dropped 8; count of bases not matched to a gene: 8. Germline loops: CDR1 SEHNR, CDR2 FQNEAQ (reference sequence). The CDR3 runs to 15 residues. This CDR3 is CASSSQQGAGEKLFF. The CDR3 DNA sequence: TGTGCCAGCAGCTCGCAACAGGGGGCTGGGGAAAAACTGTTTTTT.

The chain recombines TRBV6-6 with TRBJ2-7, with D possibly being TRBD1 (6 bases). Per germline, CDR1 MNHNY and CDR2 SVGAGI (reference sequence). The CDR3 loop spans 14 amino acids. V lost 7 bases and J lost 2, with 15 bases in between. In DNA, the CDR3 is TGTGCCAGCACCATGAACAGGGTCCCCTACGAGCAGTACTTC. Translated, it gives CASTMNRVPYEQYF.

This rearrangement joins TRBV9 to TRBJ1-4; TRBD1 agrees at 7 bases. Germline values: CDR1 SGDLS, CDR2 YYNGEE. The CDR3 totals 15 residues. Unmatched junction bases numbered 6, after V lost 1 base and J lost 6 bases. CDR3 loop: CASSVNRGQDEKLFF. CDR3 DNA: TGTGCCAGCAGCGTAAATAGGGGGCAGGATGAAAAACTGTTTTTT.

Comment on this clone: Its ends do not fully match the called genes, so a read error is possible. This chain joins TRBV6-1 and TRBJ2-1, with D hard to call. The CDR3 runs to 11 residues. Germline values: CDR1 MNHNS, CDR2 SASEGT. The CDR3 reads CASNEYNEQFF. The DNA of the CDR3 is TGTGCCAGCAATGAATACAATGAGCAGTTCTTC.

V and J are TRBV18 and TRBJ2-7, with unresolved D. Deletions cut 2 bases from V and 5 bases from J, with 13 bases between. Germline V lookup: CDR1 KGHSH, CDR2 LQKENI. The CDR3 consists of 14 residues. The CDR3 bases are TGTGCCAGCTCACCAGGGTCCGGCTTAGACGAGCAGTACTTC. Encoded protein: CASSPGSGLDEQYF.

CDR3 in DNA: TGTGCCAGCAGCCAGGGGCATCCCAGGACAGGAAACACCATATATTTT. Amino acids: CASSQGHPRTGNTIYF. V is TRBV7-9 and J is TRBJ1-3, with a tentative D call TRBD1 (6 bases). The V gene lost 5 bases and the J gene lost 4 bases, with 18 bases spanning the gap. This CDR3 contains 16 residues. CDR1 is SEHNR and CDR2 is FQNEAQ in the germline V gene (reference sequence).

This clone has a single count. The V gene is TRBV5-1, the J gene TRBJ2-5; 10 bases are shared with TRBD2. Germline CDR1 SGHRS, CDR2 YFSETQ. The CDR3 extends over 16 amino acids. J lost 5 bases, V lost 0 bases, and 7 bases had no gene match. CDR3: CASSLAASGSSETQYF. Here the CDR3 DNA reads TGCGCCAGCAGCTTGGCGGCTAGCGGGAGTTCCGAGACCCAGTACTTC.

The chain recombines TRBV2 with TRBJ1-2, with TRBD1 matching 7 bases. The CDR3 runs to 14 residues. The J segment lost 1 base and the V segment lost 5 bases, leaving 4 bases of the junction unmatched. Germline-derived CDR1 and CDR2 are SNHLY and FYNNEI. CDR3 sequence: CASSIQGGNYGYTF. The DNA of the CDR3 is TGTGCCAGCAGTATCCAGGGGGGTAACTATGGCTACACCTTC.

The chain links TRBV29-1 to TRBJ2-1; D not certain. V was cut by 6 bases and J by 6 bases, with 12 bases left in between. Germline V gives CDR1 SQVTM, CDR2 ANQGSEA. The CDR3 runs to 12 residues. CDR3 coding DNA: TGCAGCGTCGTCAGGACCCGCAATGAGCAGTTCTTC. Protein sequence: CSVVRTRNEQFF.

The rearrangement uses TRBV13 and TRBJ2-3; 9 nucleotides match TRBD1. Unmatched junction bases numbered 6, after V lost 5 bases and J lost 3 bases. Germline CDR1 PRHDT, CDR2 FYEKMQ (reference sequence). The CDR3 consists of 15 residues. CDR3 bases: TGTGCCAGCAGCCAAACAGGGGGCCGGACAGATACGCAGTATTTT. It yields the protein CASSQTGGRTDTQYF.

The chain joins TRBV6-6 to TRBJ1-1, with unresolved D. The CDR3 runs 13 residues. V was shortened by 4 bases and J by 1 base, with 7 bases between the two germline ends. Germline-derived CDR1 and CDR2 are MNHNY and SVGAGI (reference sequence). The CDR3, as DNA: TGTGCCAGCAGTTGGACGAGGAACACTGAAGCTTTCTTT. Its translation is CASSWTRNTEAFF.

This clone was detected only once. V is TRBV7-9 and J is TRBJ1-4; D unresolved. CDR1 SEHNR and CDR2 FQNEAQ come from the germline V gene (reference sequence). Trimming shortened V by 5 bases and J by 5 bases, and 18 bases separated the two germline ends. The CDR3 covers 16 residues. Written as DNA, the CDR3 is TGTGCCAGCAGCACTAAACGCCGGGTGGGGAATGAAAAACTGTTTTTT. Amino acid sequence: CASSTKRRVGNEKLFF.